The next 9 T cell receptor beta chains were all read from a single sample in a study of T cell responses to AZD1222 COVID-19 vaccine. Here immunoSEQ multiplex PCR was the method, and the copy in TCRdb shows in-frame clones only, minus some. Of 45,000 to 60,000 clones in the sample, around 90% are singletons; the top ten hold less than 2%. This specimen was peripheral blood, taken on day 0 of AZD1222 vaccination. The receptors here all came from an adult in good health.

The CDR3 DNA follows: TGTGCCAGCAGCTTAGCAGCAGGGGGCCGGAATTCACCCCTCCACTTT. It codes for CASSLAAGGRNSPLHF. The genes are TRBV7-2 and TRBJ1-6; 8 bases fit TRBD1. Per germline, CDR1 SGHTA and CDR2 FQGNSA. Trimming removed 0 bases from V and 7 bases from J; junction bases left unmatched: 5. The CDR3 is 16 amino acids.

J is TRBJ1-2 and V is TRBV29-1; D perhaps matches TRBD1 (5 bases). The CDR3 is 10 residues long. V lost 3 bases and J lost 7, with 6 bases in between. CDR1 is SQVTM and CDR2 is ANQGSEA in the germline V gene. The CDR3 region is CSVDTGGYTF. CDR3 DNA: TGCAGCGTTGACACAGGTGGCTACACCTTC.

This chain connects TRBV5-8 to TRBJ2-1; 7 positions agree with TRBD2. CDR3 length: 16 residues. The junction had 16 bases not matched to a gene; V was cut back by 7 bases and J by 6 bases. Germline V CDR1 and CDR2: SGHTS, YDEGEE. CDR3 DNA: TGTGCCAGCTCCCCCCTGGCTAGCGGAACGGTCAATGAGCAGTTCTTC. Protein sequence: CASSPLASGTVNEQFF.

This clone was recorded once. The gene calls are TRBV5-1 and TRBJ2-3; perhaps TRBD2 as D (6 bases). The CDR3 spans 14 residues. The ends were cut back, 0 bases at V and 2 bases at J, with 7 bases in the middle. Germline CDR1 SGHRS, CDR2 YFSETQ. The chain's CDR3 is CASSLGTTTDTQYF. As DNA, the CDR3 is TGCGCCAGCAGCTTGGGGACTACCACAGATACGCAGTATTTT.

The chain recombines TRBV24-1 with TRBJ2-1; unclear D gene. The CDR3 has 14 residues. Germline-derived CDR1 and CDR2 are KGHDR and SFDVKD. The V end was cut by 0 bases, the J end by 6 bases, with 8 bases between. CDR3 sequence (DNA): TGTGCCACCAGTGATTTGGGGCCAGGCAATGAGCAGTTCTTC. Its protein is CATSDLGPGNEQFF.

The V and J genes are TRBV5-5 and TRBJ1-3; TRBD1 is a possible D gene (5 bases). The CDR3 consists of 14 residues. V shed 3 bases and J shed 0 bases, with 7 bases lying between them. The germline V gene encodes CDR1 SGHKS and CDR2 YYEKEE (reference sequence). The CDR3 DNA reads TGTGCCAGCAGCTCGGGACTCTCTGGAAACACCATATATTTT. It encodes CASSSGLSGNTIYF.

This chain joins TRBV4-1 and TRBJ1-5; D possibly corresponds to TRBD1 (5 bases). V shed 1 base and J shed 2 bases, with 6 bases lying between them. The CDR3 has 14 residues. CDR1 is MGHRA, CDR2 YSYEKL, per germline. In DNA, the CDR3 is TGCGCCAGCAGCCAAGCCAGGGGCAATCAGCCCCAGCATTTT. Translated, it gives CASSQARGNQPQHF.

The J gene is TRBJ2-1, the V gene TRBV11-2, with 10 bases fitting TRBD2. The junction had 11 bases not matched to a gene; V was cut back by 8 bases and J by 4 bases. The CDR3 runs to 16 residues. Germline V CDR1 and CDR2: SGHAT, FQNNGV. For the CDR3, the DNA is TGTGCCAGCCGTCCACCCGGGACTAGCGTATACAATGAGCAGTTCTTC. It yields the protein CASRPPGTSVYNEQFF. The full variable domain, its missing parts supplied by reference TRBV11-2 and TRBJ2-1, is EAGVAQSPRYKIIEKRQSVAFWCNPISGHATLYWYQQILGQGPKLLIQFQNNGVVDDSQLPKDRFSAERLKGVDSTLKIQPAKLEDSAVYLCASRPPGTSVYNEQFFGPGTRLTVL.

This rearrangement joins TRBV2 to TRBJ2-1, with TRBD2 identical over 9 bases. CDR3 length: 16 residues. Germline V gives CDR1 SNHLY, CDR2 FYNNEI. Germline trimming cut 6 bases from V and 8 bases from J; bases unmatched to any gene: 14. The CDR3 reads CASRRSELAGLYEQFF. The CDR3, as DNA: TGTGCCAGCAGGCGGTCCGAACTAGCGGGCCTTTATGAGCAGTTCTTC.